The TCR beta chain under discussion was sequenced for a study of beta chain features in type 1 diabetes. Study-wide findings and caveats: Significant though moderate, a shortening of TCRB CDR3s appeared in all four CD4+ subsets of Type 1 diabetes patients.

TCRB transcripts that were expressed got sequenced, as all of the isolated RNA had been reverse transcribed. TCRdb's copy holds only in-frame clones and misses some; the assay was immunoSEQ multiplex PCR. The data hold 150,000 to 190,000 clones, with about 9.4% observed a single time. This clone was picked up a small number of times. Its antigen is as yet unknown. With V trimmed by 4 bases and J by 2 bases, 2 bases remained unmatched. Germline assignment: CDR1 SGDLS and CDR2 YYNGEE. CDR3 length: 14 amino acids. The chain combines TRBV9 with TRBJ2-7; TRBD1 agrees at 11 bases. The receptor was derived from a man between 25 and 39 years old with type 1 diabetes. The sample comprised central memory CD4+ T cells from blood. The CDR3 loop is CASSLGQGAYEQYF. CDR3 coding DNA: TGTGCCAGCAGCCTGGGACAGGGGGCCTACGAGCAGTACTTC.